This paragraph covers one T cell receptor beta chain sequence. The sample holds one count of this clone. The antigen it recognizes is unknown. It has no much larger one-base neighbor in the sample; base qualities were not kept. This entry is derived from a study of blood T cell repertoires in COVID-19 (dated by TCRdb to the early 2020s). With regard to the full study: Collaborator samples came from the United States, Italy and Spain and covered acute and convalescent phases of COVID-19. Where available, HLA class I and class II types were obtained from metadata supplied by the sample provider rather than from assay-based typing. The dataset comprised deeply sampled blood TCRbeta repertoires from subjects exposed to, actively infected with, or recovered from COVID-19. The repertoires were released in a freely available public database meant as a resource for research on the immune response to SARS-CoV-2. The sample metadata nearly always contained a de-identified subject ID, COVID-19 status, age in years and sex. The material from the prospective study consisted of cDNA or gDNA derived from T cells, B-cell-depleted T cells, or PBMCs. The samples were drawn from the first 160 participants of the ongoing ImmuneRACE study and from over a thousand subjects provided by 6 global collaborators.

TCRbeta CDR3 regions were amplified from genomic DNA using the immunoSEQ Assay, a bias-controlled multiplex PCR. Turning to the authors' computational methods: Within the assay, amplification of reference gene primers was used to estimate how many nucleated cells each sample contained. To quantify the absolute abundance of each unique TCRbeta CDR3 rearrangement, sequence reads were collapsed and filtered. For each sample, productive Simpson clonality was calculated as the square root of Simpson's diversity index over productive rearrangements. The clones in this table, taken by TCRdb from immuneACCESS, are in-frame only. Not every clone is retained; where verified, under half of the shortfall comes from an unresolved V gene, and the cause of the rest is unknown. V and J calls and clone size are given by that table; D and trimming were obtained from the DNA. Recorded for this sample are over 200,000 clones; nearly 90% of them occurred a single time. The biggest ten clones account for approximately 12% of the sample.

After removal of 4 bases from V and 1 base from J, the junction retains 3 bases not matched to a gene. CDR1 and CDR2 are read off the germline V gene as SGDLS and YYNGEE. The CDR3 has 14 amino acids, counting the end cysteine and phenylalanine. Only the CDR3 DNA stays, 42 bases, in frame from base 1. Another Seattle source contributed samples from volunteer blood donors who had recovered from COVID-19. The collaborating institutions used their own protocols to collect whole blood in K2EDTA tubes. Collaborator samples were shipped for TCRbeta analysis as frozen whole blood, isolated PBMCs, or DNA extracted from either sample type. Study-wide findings and limitations: The amount of clinical and demographic metadata varied by source and participant and was provided uncurated.

The specimen sequenced was peripheral blood. The receptor comes from a woman aged 18 to 35 who had recovered from COVID-19. The V gene is TRBV9 and the J gene is TRBJ2-3; 7 central nucleotides agree with TRBD1. The nucleotide sequence is given as TGTGCCAGCAGCCTAGACAGGGGCACAGATACGCAGTATTTT. Its protein is CASSLDRGTDTQYF. With all but the CDR3 taken from the reference TRBV9 and TRBJ2-3 genes, the full variable domain is: DSGVTQTPKHLITATGQRVTLRCSPRSGDLSVYWYQQSLDQGLQFLIQYYNGEERAKGNILERFSAQQFPDLHSELNLSSLELGDSALYFCASSLDRGTDTQYFGPGTRLTVL.